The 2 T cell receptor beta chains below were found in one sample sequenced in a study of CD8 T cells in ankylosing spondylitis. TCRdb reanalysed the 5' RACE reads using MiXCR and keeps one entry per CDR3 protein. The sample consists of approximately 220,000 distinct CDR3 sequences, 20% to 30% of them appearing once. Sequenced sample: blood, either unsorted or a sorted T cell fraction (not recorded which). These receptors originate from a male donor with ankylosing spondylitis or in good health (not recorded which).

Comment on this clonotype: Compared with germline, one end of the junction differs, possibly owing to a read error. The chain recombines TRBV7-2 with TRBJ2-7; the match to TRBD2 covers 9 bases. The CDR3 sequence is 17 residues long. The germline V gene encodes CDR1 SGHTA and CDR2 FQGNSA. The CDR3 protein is CASSPPGGAAGGSEQSF. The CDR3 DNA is TGTGCCAGCAGCCCCCCCGGGGGTGCAGCGGGAGGATCTGAGCAGTCCTTC.

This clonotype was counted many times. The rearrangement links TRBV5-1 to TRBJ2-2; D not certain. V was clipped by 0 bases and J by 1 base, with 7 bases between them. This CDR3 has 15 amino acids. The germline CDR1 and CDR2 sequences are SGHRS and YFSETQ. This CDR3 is CASSLDRLNTGELFF. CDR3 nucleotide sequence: TGCGCCAGCAGCTTGGACCGATTGAACACCGGGGAGCTGTTTTTT. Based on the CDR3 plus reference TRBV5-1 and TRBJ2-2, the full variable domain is KAGVTQTPRYLIKTRGQQVTLSCSPISGHRSVSWYQQTPGQGLQFLFEYFSETQRNKGNFPGRFSGRQFSNSRSEMNVSTLELGDSALYLCASSLDRLNTGELFFGEGSRLTVL.